The present T cell receptor beta chain was sequenced within a study of a mutant IDH1 vaccine in newly diagnosed glioma. With respect to this clone: Its antigen is as yet unknown.

The length of the CDR3 is 16 residues. Germline lookup yields CDR1 MDHEN and CDR2 SYDVKM. V gave up 2 bases and J gave up 8 bases, with 21 bases separating them. Specified time point: week 11, during vaccination. Mutant IDH1 20-mer peptide, at 300 ug, made up each vaccine dose, with topical imiquimod. Profiled with immunoSEQ multiplex PCR; TCRdb holds only in-frame clones, not every one. The top ten clones hold roughly 0.65% of a sample with 95,000 to 120,000 clones, roughly 88% of them seen once. The chain is built from TRBV28 and TRBJ1-2; TRBD1 might be the D (6 bases). The sequence came from a woman aged 50 to 60 with glioma. Specimen: PBMCs, collected from a glioma patient whose treatment included an IDH1 peptide vaccine. This chain's CDR3 is CASSLNPGGGRGGYTF. In nucleotides, the CDR3 is TGTGCCAGCAGTTTAAACCCCGGGGGGGGGCGAGGAGGCTACACCTTC.